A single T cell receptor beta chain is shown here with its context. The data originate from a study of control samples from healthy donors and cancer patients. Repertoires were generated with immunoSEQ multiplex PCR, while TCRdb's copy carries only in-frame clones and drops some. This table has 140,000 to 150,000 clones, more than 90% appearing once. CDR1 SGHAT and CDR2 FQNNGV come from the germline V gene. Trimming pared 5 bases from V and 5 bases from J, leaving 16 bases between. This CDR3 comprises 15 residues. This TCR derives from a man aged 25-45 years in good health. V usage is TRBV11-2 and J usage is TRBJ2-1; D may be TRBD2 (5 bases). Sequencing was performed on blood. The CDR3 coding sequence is TGTGCCAGCAGCCCGCCGGTAGCGCTAGACAATGAGCAGTTCTTC. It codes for CASSPPVALDNEQFF. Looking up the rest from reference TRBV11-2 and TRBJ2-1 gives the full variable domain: EAGVAQSPRYKIIEKRQSVAFWCNPISGHATLYWYQQILGQGPKLLIQFQNNGVVDDSQLPKDRFSAERLKGVDSTLKIQPAKLEDSAVYLCASSPPVALDNEQFFGPGTRLTVL.